This T cell receptor beta chain was profiled in a study of blood T cell repertoires in COVID-19 (dated by TCRdb to about 2020). Context from the whole study: Collaborator samples came from the United States, Italy and Spain and covered acute and convalescent phases of COVID-19. Samples came from the ongoing ImmuneRACE study (first 160 participants) plus 1,254 subjects from 6 global collaborators. A freely available public database, intended as a resource for researchers studying the immune response to SARS-CoV-2, is where the repertoires were released. Where available, HLA class I and class II types were taken from metadata supplied by the sample provider and were not determined by assay-based typing. Sample metadata almost always included a de-identified subject ID, COVID-19 status, age in years and sex. The prospective study material was composed of cDNA or gDNA derived from T cells, B-cell-depleted T cells, or PBMCs. Deeply sampled blood TCRbeta repertoires from subjects exposed to, actively infected with, or recovered from COVID-19 were included in the dataset.

The CDR3 goes from the cysteine to the phenylalanine over 16 residues. Just the 48-base CDR3 DNA is kept, in frame starting at base 1. V trim: 3 bases; J trim: 5 bases; unmatched bases: 6. From the germline V gene, CDR1 is ENHRY and CDR2 is SYGVKD. Whole blood was collected in K2EDTA tubes by collaborating institutions according to the institutions' own protocols. For TCRbeta analysis, collaborators shipped samples as frozen whole blood, isolated PBMCs, or DNA extracted from either of those sample types. TCRbeta CDR3 regions were amplified from genomic DNA by means of the immunoSEQ Assay, a bias-controlled multiplex PCR. Per the authors' processing: The number of nucleated cells in each sample was estimated by amplification of reference gene primers within the assay. Sequence reads were collapsed and filtered to measure the absolute abundance of every unique TCRbeta CDR3 rearrangement. For each sample, productive Simpson clonality was calculated as the square root of Simpson's diversity index over productive rearrangements. In TCRdb, the immuneACCESS table is reduced to in-frame sequences with V and J assigned. These tables do not hold every clone; where another copy was compared, an unresolved V gene accounts for under half, and the others remain unexplained. V, J and clone size are those of that table, while D and trimming were read from the DNA. In all, the sample holds a few hundred thousand clones, and 75% to 90% of those were seen once. The ten largest make up about 12% of the sample.

What the authors observed across the whole study: How much clinical and demographic metadata was included differed by source and by participant, and the metadata was provided uncurated.

With regard to this clone: The antigen this receptor binds is unknown. No much larger clonotype is one base removed from it; base qualities were not supplied.

The sample consisted of peripheral blood. This sequence originates from a woman aged 55-69 years with acute or convalescent COVID-19. The rearranged chain carries TRBV10-3 and TRBJ2-3; 12 bases in the junction line up with TRBD2. The DNA sequence is as follows: TGTGCCATCAGTGATGGTACGGGACTAGCGGGAGATACGCAGTATTTT. Translated, it gives CAISDGTGLAGDTQYF.